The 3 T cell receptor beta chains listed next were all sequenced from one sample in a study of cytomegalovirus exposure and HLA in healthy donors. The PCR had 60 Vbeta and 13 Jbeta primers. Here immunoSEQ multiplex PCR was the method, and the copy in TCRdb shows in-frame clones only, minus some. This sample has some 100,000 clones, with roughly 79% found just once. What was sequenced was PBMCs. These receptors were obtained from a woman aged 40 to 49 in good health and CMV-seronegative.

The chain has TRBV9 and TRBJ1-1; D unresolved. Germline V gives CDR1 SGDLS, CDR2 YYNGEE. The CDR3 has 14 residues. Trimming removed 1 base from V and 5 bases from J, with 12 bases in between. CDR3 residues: CASSVQPEGTEAFF. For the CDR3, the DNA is TGTGCCAGCAGCGTACAGCCAGAGGGTACTGAAGCTTTCTTT.

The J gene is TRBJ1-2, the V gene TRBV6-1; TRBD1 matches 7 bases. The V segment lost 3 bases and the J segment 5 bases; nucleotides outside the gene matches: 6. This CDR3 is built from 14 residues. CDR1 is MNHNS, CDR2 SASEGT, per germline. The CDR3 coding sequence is TGTGCCAGCAGTGATCGAGGGGGCTGGTATGGCTACACCTTC. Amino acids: CASSDRGGWYGYTF.

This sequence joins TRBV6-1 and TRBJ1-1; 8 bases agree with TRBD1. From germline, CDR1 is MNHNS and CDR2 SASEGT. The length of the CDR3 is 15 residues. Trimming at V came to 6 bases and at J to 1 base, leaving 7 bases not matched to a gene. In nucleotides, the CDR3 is TGTGCCAGCAGGAGTGACAGGGGATCGAACACTGAAGCTTTCTTT. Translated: CASRSDRGSNTEAFF.